These 17 T cell receptor beta chains were all obtained from the same sample, sequenced in a study of post-analysis software for immune sequencing data (dated by TCRdb to about 2015). Paper-wide results and their limitations: A few TRBV segments, including TRBV5-6, TRBV5-1 and TRBV20-1, were significantly more frequent in patients than controls.

For these receptors, no antigen is known. Receptors were amplified or captured by PCR. Sequenced on an Illumina HiSeq 2500. To reduce PCR and sequencing biases, unique molecular identifiers were built into the TCR beta cDNA libraries. TCRdb reprocessed the public reads (quality trimming at Q25 with fastp, clone calling with MiXCR) and kept in-frame beta chains. Rows are combined by CDR3 protein, so each entry shows the most common genes and DNA. The sample includes 600,000 to 700,000 distinct CDR3 sequences, with roughly three fifths observed a single time. The ten most abundant clones make up 11% of the sample. Sequenced input: blood. These TCRs come from a girl aged 2-10 years with multiple sclerosis.

The chain is built from TRBV4-1 and TRBJ2-7; D gene unclear. Gene TRBJ2-4 matches the end of the DNA better, so the J call may be wrong. Germline V CDR1 and CDR2: MGHRA, YSYEKL. The CDR3 runs to 14 residues. CDR3 protein: CASSQDLYQNIQYF. The CDR3 DNA is TGCGCCAGCAGCCAAGATCTATATCAAAACATTCAGTACTTC.

The V and J genes are TRBV5-1 and TRBJ2-7; D remains unclear. Germline CDR1 and CDR2: SGHRS and YFSETQ. The CDR3 loop spans 15 amino acids. V lost 3 bases and J 0 bases, leaving 13 bases between the germline ends. The CDR3 loop is CASSSTIVSSYEQYF. The CDR3 DNA reads as TGCGCCAGCAGCTCGACGATAGTAAGCTCCTACGAGCAGTACTTC.

Note on this clonotype: One end of the junction varies from germline; a read error may be responsible. The rearrangement uses TRBV10-3 and TRBJ2-1, with a weak D call TRBD2 (5 bases). The CDR3 has 12 residues. Per the germline V gene, CDR1 is ENHRY and CDR2 is SYGVKD. CDR3 in amino acids: CAVSESGSEQFF. CDR3 DNA: TGTGCCGTCAGTGAGTCGGGGTCTGAGCAGTTCTTC.

The chain joins TRBV5-1 to TRBJ2-1, with D unclear. This CDR3 is 13 amino acids long. The V and J ends lost 3 bases and 5 bases respectively, with 9 bases between them. CDR1 and CDR2 (germline): SGHRS, YFSETQ. This CDR3 is CASSSYYNNEQFF. The CDR3 nucleotides are TGCGCCAGCAGCTCATACTATAACAATGAGCAGTTCTTC.

This clonotype has a handful of counts. The chain combines TRBV7-2 with TRBJ1-2; 7 bases line up with TRBD1. This CDR3 contains 17 residues. J gave up 0 bases and V 6 bases, and 13 bases lay outside the gene matches. Germline lookup yields CDR1 SGHTA and CDR2 FQGNSA. CDR3 amino acids: CASSYPGRGGANYGYTF. In DNA, the CDR3 is TGTGCCAGCAGTTACCCCGGCAGGGGGGGAGCTAACTATGGCTACACCTTC.

The chain carries TRBV7-9 and TRBJ1-6; D may be TRBD1 (5 bases). CDR1 and CDR2 (germline): SEHNR, FQNEAQ (reference sequence). V lost 5 bases and J 9 bases, leaving 8 bases between the germline ends. This CDR3 is built from 12 residues. The chain's CDR3 is CASSQTASPLHF. DNA of the CDR3: TGTGCCAGCAGCCAGACAGCTTCACCCCTCCACTTT. Variable domain in full (rest from reference TRBV7-9 and TRBJ1-6): DTGVSQNPRHKITKRGQNVTFRCDPISEHNRLYWYRQTLGQGPEFLTYFQNEAQLEKSRLLSDRFSAERPKGSFSTLEIQRTEQGDSAMYLCASSQTASPLHFGNGTRLTVT.

This clonotype occurred a few times. The rearrangement links TRBV29-1 to TRBJ2-1; D ambiguous. V lost 2 bases, J lost 6 bases, and 11 bases lay in between. CDR3 length: 13 amino acids. Germline assignment: CDR1 SQVTM and CDR2 ANQGSEA. CDR3 in amino acids: CSVETPFTNEQFF. The CDR3 nucleotides read TGCAGCGTTGAAACCCCCTTCACCAATGAGCAGTTCTTC.

J is TRBJ1-2 and V is TRBV15, with 10 bases matching TRBD1. Germline-derived CDR1 and CDR2 are LNHNV and YYDKDF (reference sequence). This CDR3 is built from 14 residues. The junction had 7 bases not matched to a gene; V was cut back by 8 bases and J by 4 bases. Here the CDR3 reads CATSPDRGGYGYTF. The CDR3 coding sequence is TGTGCCACCTCTCCGGACAGGGGGGGCTATGGCTACACCTTC.

This clonotype was seen a handful of times. J is TRBJ2-5 and V is TRBV20-1, with D possibly matching TRBD1 (5 bases). The germline gives CDR1 DFQATT, CDR2 SNEGSKA (reference sequence). With 6 bases removed from V and 1 base from J, the gap between germline ends came to 9 bases. This CDR3 spans 12 amino acids. The CDR3 DNA reads TGCAGTGCCAAGACAGCCCAAGAGACCCAGTACTTC. It yields the protein CSAKTAQETQYF.

This clonotype turned up a few times. This sequence joins TRBV7-8 and TRBJ2-5; D is unresolved. Trimming shortened V by 4 bases and J by 4 bases, and 10 bases separated the two germline ends. Looked up from germline, CDR1 is SGHVS and CDR2 is FQNEAQ. The CDR3 extends over 13 amino acids. CDR3 in amino acids: CASSSRTAETQYF. In DNA, the CDR3 is TGTGCCAGCAGCTCTAGGACCGCAGAGACCCAGTACTTC.

CDR3 sequence: CASSPSEGRSNQPQHF. The CDR3 coding sequence is TGCGCCAGCAGCCCATCGGAGGGCCGGAGCAATCAGCCCCAGCATTTT. The chain is built from TRBV4-1 and TRBJ1-5; D ambiguous. Deletions cut 4 bases from V and 1 base from J, with 14 bases between. Germline V gene data show CDR1 as MGHRA and CDR2 as YSYEKL. CDR3 length: 16 residues.

The chain carries TRBV29-1 and TRBJ1-2, with D possibly matching TRBD1 (5 bases). Germline CDR1 and CDR2: SQVTM and ANQGSEA. The V gene lost 1 base and the J gene lost 5 bases, with 23 bases spanning the gap. The CDR3 has 17 amino acids. The CDR3 protein is CSVEGSGREPSRYGYTF. Written as DNA, the CDR3 is TGCAGCGTTGAAGGCTCTGGCAGGGAACCGTCGCGGTATGGCTACACCTTC.

The chain joins TRBV20-1 to TRBJ1-2, with 9 positions matching TRBD1. The germline V gene has CDR1 DFQATT and CDR2 SNEGSKA (reference sequence). V lost 5 bases and J lost 4; bases outside the gene matches: 11. The CDR3 has 15 residues. The CDR3 DNA reads as TGCAGTGCTCATCCGGGACAGGGATGGGTCTATGGCTACACCTTC. Amino acids: CSAHPGQGWVYGYTF.

The rearrangement uses TRBV9 and TRBJ2-1; D possibly corresponds to TRBD2 (6 bases). The CDR3 consists of 16 residues. V lost 4 bases and J 2 bases, leaving 16 bases between the germline ends. Germline CDR1 is SGDLS and CDR2 is YYNGEE. The CDR3 region is CASSRNLAAAYNEQFF. The CDR3 region has the DNA TGTGCCAGCAGCCGAAATTTAGCGGCTGCCTACAATGAGCAGTTCTTC.

This sequence joins TRBV29-1 and TRBJ2-3; TRBD1 agrees at 12 bases. Looked up from germline, CDR1 is SQVTM and CDR2 is ANQGSEA. The CDR3 has 13 residues. The V gene end was trimmed by 7 bases and the J gene end by 5 bases; junction bases not matched to a gene: 4. CDR3: CSGRDRGRDTQYF. The CDR3 coding sequence is TGCAGCGGCCGGGACAGGGGGCGAGATACGCAGTATTTT.

The chain uses TRBV4-2 and TRBJ1-1, with D tentatively TRBD1 (5 bases). The V gene lost 0 bases and the J gene lost 0 bases, with 5 bases spanning the gap. Germline V gene data show CDR1 as LGHNA and CDR2 as YNFKEQ. There are 14 residues in the CDR3. DNA of the CDR3: TGTGCCAGCAGCCAAGACAGGGTGAACACTGAAGCTTTCTTT. As protein: CASSQDRVNTEAFF.

J is TRBJ1-5 and V is TRBV12-3 or TRBV12-4; no clear D. CDR3 size: 16 residues. V lost 2 bases and J lost 2, with 13 bases in between. CDR3 protein: CASSLWEGSGNQPQHF. In DNA form, the CDR3 reads TGTGCCAGCAGTTTATGGGAGGGCTCGGGCAATCAGCCCCAGCATTTT.